The sequence of this T cell receptor beta chain was determined in a study of cytomegalovirus exposure and HLA in healthy donors. V was trimmed by 6 bases and J by 0 bases, leaving 12 bases between them. The CDR3 is made up of 15 amino acids. Germline CDR1 is MNHEY and CDR2 is SVGAGI. It was with 60 Vbeta and 13 Jbeta primers that the PCR ran. TCRdb's table, derived via immunoSEQ multiplex PCR, lists solely in-frame clones and lacks some. This repertoire includes about 88,000 clones. V usage is TRBV6-5 and J usage is TRBJ1-5, with D unresolved. The material sequenced was PBMCs. The receptor was derived from a girl aged 10-17 years in good health and CMV-seropositive. This CDR3 is CASSFSGSSNQPQHF. CDR3 in DNA: TGTGCCAGCAGCTTCTCGGGGAGTAGCAATCAGCCCCAGCATTTT.